What follows describes a single T cell receptor beta chain. The antigen remains unidentified. This record comes from a study of cytomegalovirus exposure and HLA in healthy donors. With V trimmed by 4 bases and J by 3 bases, 5 bases remained unmatched. The germline V gene encodes CDR1 SGHRS and CDR2 YFSETQ. This CDR3 region has 15 residues. General study points: Investigators reported under 200 TCR beta chains as tied to cytomegalovirus. A likely sequencing artifact accounted for one observed cluster of highly shared sequence variants.

The PCR contained 60 Vbeta and 13 Jbeta primers. Generated by immunoSEQ multiplex PCR, the TCRdb table keeps only in-frame clones and is missing some. The sample has about 120,000 clones, less than 80% seen once. Sequenced sample: PBMCs. The TCR sequence derives from a man aged 25 to 40 in good health and CMV-seronegative. The genes are TRBV5-1 and TRBJ2-3; 10 bases agree with TRBD1. CDR3 amino acids: CASSPGTGETDTQYF. DNA of the CDR3: TGCGCCAGCAGCCCCGGGACAGGGGAAACAGATACGCAGTATTTT.